The source of this TCR beta chain is a study of radiotherapy plus CTLA-4 blockade in lung cancer. Whole-study context: With 31% of patients having disease control, objective responses were seen in roughly 19%. Study results and limitations: Expansion of tumor-derived TCR clones was observed in blood after radiotherapy plus ipilimumab.

Worth noting for this clone: Its cognate antigen is unknown. Within the sample, other DNA sequences also encode this same CDR3.

Receiving focal radiation plus CTLA-4 blockade with ipilimumab were patients who had chemo-refractory metastatic non-small-cell lung cancer. Libraries were prepared by immunoSEQ multiplex PCR; TCRdb keeps only in-frame clonotypes and omits some of them. The table has 100,000 or so clones, approximately 82% seen once; the top ten hold roughly a quarter. The V gene's germline CDR1 is SGHNT and CDR2 YYREEE (reference sequence). The CDR3 is 13 residues long. V was pared by 1 base and J by 7 bases, with 1 base of the junction left unmatched. This clonotype was obtained from a human donor with non-small cell lung cancer that progressed on radiotherapy plus ipilimumab. This sample comprised peripheral blood, obtained from a patient treated with radiotherapy plus ipilimumab. The chain recombines TRBV5-4 with TRBJ2-1; 8 bases align to TRBD2. CDR3 residues: CASSLSGGNEQFF. CDR3 coding DNA: TGTGCCAGCAGCTTGTCGGGGGGGAATGAGCAGTTCTTC.